The T cell receptor beta chain under discussion was sequenced for a study of vaccination and CD4 T cells after COVID-19. On the study more broadly: Collection of post-COVID samples occurred a median around 94 days after diagnosis, spanning a range of 35 to 161. Researchers treated cells with overlapping spike peptides taken from SARS-CoV-2, HCoV-NL63, HCoV-OC43 and HCoV-229E. In the control cultures, a CEFX pool, an HIV-1 Nef pool, or no peptide was supplied.

Stated treatment: roughly 10-day PBMC culture with coronavirus spike peptide pools or control peptides (ViraFEST assay). Once obtained from cultured CD4+ T cells, the DNA was sequenced using the Oncomine TCR Beta short-read assay. From cultured CD4+ T cells, genomic DNA was extracted. MiXCR, applied by TCRdb to the PCR reads, yields one record per CDR3 protein. This repertoire shows more than 7,500 distinct CDR3 sequences, less than 70% found once; its top ten account for more than 20%. On this clonotype itself: Its specificity is not known.

The V segment lost 7 bases and the J segment 3 bases; nucleotides outside the gene matches: 5. This CDR3 is 14 amino acids long. Germline CDR1 SGHTA, CDR2 FQGNSA. The origin of this receptor is a human donor who had recovered from COVID-19. The V gene is TRBV7-2, the J gene TRBJ2-7, with 11 bases fitting TRBD1. The sample was CD4+ T cells from blood, cultured in vitro. Written as DNA, the CDR3 is TGTGCCAGCACCCCGGGACAGGGGGGCTACGAGCAGTACTTC. Amino acids: CASTPGQGGYEQYF. Drawing the rest from reference TRBV7-2 and TRBJ2-7, the complete variable domain is GAGVSQSPSNKVTEKGKDVELRCDPISGHTALYWYRQSLGQGLEFLIYFQGNSAPDKSGLPSDRFSAERTGGSVSTLTIQRTQQEDSAVYLCASTPGQGGYEQYFGPGTRLTVT.